Below, one T cell receptor beta chain is given with its context. What antigen it recognizes has not been identified. Base qualities are not recorded, but no much larger clone differs from it by a single base. The sample originates from a study of immune heterogeneity within non-small cell lung tumors (dated by TCRdb to 2016 to 2019). In the study overall: By histology, the tumors included about 11 non-squamous carcinomas, several squamous cell carcinomas and 1 tumor not otherwise specified. To examine intratumoral immune heterogeneity, the study used whole-exome sequencing, RNA-seq and TCR beta repertoire sequencing on multiple spatially distinct regions of each NSCLC tumor. TCR repertoires were analyzed from approximately 58 tumor loci of approximately 16 patients, while transcriptome data covered only 35 to 50 loci from roughly eleven patients. Binding of neoantigens to the HLA alleles of each patient was predicted with netMHCpan-3.0 for mutant peptides of 8 to 11 amino acids. What the research found in general, with its limitations: Within a patient, identical dominant CDR3B clonotypes were found to recur across loci, yet unique high-frequency clones were also harbored in different tumor locations. High-frequency TCR beta clonotypes were found to be largely distinct between individual patients. A statistically significant but moderate positive correlation (R around 0.33) was observed between local T-cell repertoire clonality and local tumor mutational burden.

The TCR template was genomic DNA extracted from bulk tumor tissue, and approximately 650 ng of gDNA was amplified for each sample. During surgery, multiple biopsies were taken from each primary tumor, with sampling sites spaced as far apart as possible within the tumor mass. Patients in the study cohort, which was described as untreated, were newly diagnosed NSCLC cases going through curative surgery. Donors were roughly 16 newly diagnosed non-small cell lung cancer patients undergoing surgery with curative intent. The resected tumor masses were reviewed by two independent pathologists. Sequencing was performed only on DNA and RNA samples of high quality. The TCR beta CDR3 region was amplified with a multiplex PCR system, in which a first round of roughly 10 cycles was run using 32 V-gene forward and 13 J-gene reverse primers. First-round PCR used a QIAGEN Multiplex PCR Kit, and primer sequences were filed in Chinese patent CN105087789A. Illumina universal primers were attached in a second round of PCR run with the Phusion High-Fidelity PCR Kit. TCR libraries were paired-end sequenced at 151 bp read length on the Illumina HiSeq X Ten platform. The published analysis was carried out like this. Reads lacking multiplex PCR primers were removed with Cutadapt, read pairs were merged with PEAR, and CDR3 regions were called with MiXCR default settings. Repertoire diversity used Shannon entropy, and clonality was computed as one minus Shannon entropy divided by ln of productive unique sequence count. A clonotype counted as a dominant or high-frequency T-cell clone when its frequency was 0.5% or higher. TCRdb handled the public reads itself, with Q25 trimming in fastp and clone calling in MiXCR, and kept productive beta chains. Entries that share a CDR3 protein sequence are merged under the most common genes and DNA. These V and J calls rely on TCRdb rather than the paper's analysis. Present in this sample are around 11,000 distinct CDR3 sequences, under 35% of which were seen just once. Of the sample, 21% falls within the top ten clones.

A distance of 6 bases separates the germline ends of V and J, which lose 1 base and 11 bases respectively. The CDR3 runs 11 residues from the cysteine to the phenylalanine. Just CDR3 DNA is preserved here, 33 bases in frame from base 1. As encoded in the germline V gene, CDR1 is SNHLY while CDR2 is FYNNEI. Recombination linked TRBV2 to TRBJ2-1; no D segment can be confidently identified. The source of this sequence is a woman in her forties or fifties with non-small cell lung cancer. Input material: lung tumor tissue. The CDR3 has the sequence CASSEGLKQFF. The nucleotide sequence is TGTGCCAGCAGTGAAGGACTTAAGCAGTTCTTC.